The TCR beta chain described here comes from a study of blood T cell repertoires in COVID-19. Across the study: Italy, Spain and the United States were the sources of the convalescent and acute COVID-19 samples. T cells, B-cell-depleted T cells, or PBMCs supplied cDNA or gDNA.

Under the authors' procedure: Amplification of reference gene primers provided the estimated nucleated cell counts. Sequencing was performed with immunoSEQ multiplex PCR; in TCRdb, only in-frame clones are kept and a portion is missing. V and J calls and clone size are as listed in that table; D and trimming were resolved from the DNA. This sample carries about 190,000 clones, around four fifths of them seen once, and the ten largest clones take roughly 2.9%. A word on this clone: A junction boundary mismatches the germline segment, possibly from a read error.

The CDR3 extends over 14 amino acids. CDR1 is SSHAT, CDR2 FNYEAQ, per germline (reference sequence). The sequence came from a man over 45 with active or convalescent COVID-19. Sequenced material: peripheral blood. This rearrangement joins TRBV7-7 to TRBJ2-3, with D tentatively TRBD2 (5 bases). The CDR3 coding sequence is TGTGCTAGCAGCCCCTACGGGGGCACAGATACGCAGTATTTT. The encoded protein is CASSPYGGTDTQYF.